The present TCR beta chain was sequenced within a study of vaccination and CD4 T cells after COVID-19. Study as a whole: Post-COVID sampling occurred a median approximately 100 days after diagnosis (range 35 to 161).

Treatment: roughly 11-day PBMC culture with coronavirus spike peptide pools or control peptides (ViraFEST assay). It was with roughly 9.7 IU/ml IL-2 and roughly 9.5 ug/ml peptide pools that 2 million to 2.5 million PBMCs per well were cultured. Sequencing of the DNA from cultured CD4+ T cells was carried out with the Oncomine TCR Beta short-read assay. TCRdb redid the calling of the PCR reads with MiXCR, one entry per CDR3 protein. The sample carries fewer than 13,000 distinct CDR3 sequences, around 50% recorded once. Regarding this clonotype: What it binds is not known.

J lost 6 bases, V lost 0 bases, and 11 bases had no gene match. CDR3 length: 16 amino acids. The germline gives CDR1 DFQATT, CDR2 SNEGSKA (reference sequence). The gene calls are TRBV20-1 and TRBJ1-2; 9 bases match TRBD1. Material: CD4+ T cells from blood, cultured in vitro. The TCR sequence derives from a human donor who had recovered from COVID-19. This CDR3 reads CSARDMRGTGFDGYTF. The DNA for the CDR3 is TGCAGTGCTAGAGATATGAGAGGGACAGGGTTTGATGGCTACACCTTC.